The 20 T cell receptor beta chains in this list originate from one sample, sequenced in a study of CD4 T cells in lung cancer. PBMCs stimulated around 2 weeks with mutant 27-mer peptides plus IL21, IL7, IL15, IL2. Live IFNgamma-secreting T cells were sorted after restimulation with peptide-pulsed B cells. For about 14 to 23 days, sorted cells were expanded at around 3 or 10 per well. Profiled with immunoSEQ multiplex PCR; TCRdb holds only in-frame clones, not every one. The sample lists 200 to 250 clones, around nine tenths occurring once. Their cognate antigens are unknown. Sequenced: a CD4+ T cell line or clone grown in culture. The receptors stem from a woman aged 60-75 years with non-small cell lung cancer. Some clones in this sample may be carry-over from other donors' samples.

The chain has TRBV6-1 and TRBJ2-3; D is undetermined. The CDR3 covers 14 residues. V was pared by 1 base and J by 2 bases, with 7 bases between. Germline lookup yields CDR1 MNHNS and CDR2 SASEGT. CDR3 in DNA: TGTGCCAGCAGTGAAGGTGGGGACACAGATACGCAGTATTTT. Amino acids: CASSEGGDTDTQYF.

The gene calls are TRBV7-8 and TRBJ2-1; 8 bases are a match to TRBD2. V gave up 4 bases and J gave up 7 bases; unmatched junction bases: 18. Germline V gives CDR1 SGHVS, CDR2 FQNEAQ. The CDR3 is made up of 18 amino acids. CDR3 DNA: TGTGCCAGCAGCTCCAGACTCCCGGGACTAGGGAAGGGAAATGAGCAGTTCTTC. Protein product: CASSSRLPGLGKGNEQFF.

CDR3 coding DNA: TGTGCTAGTGTTAAGTGGGGGGCCGATACGCAGTATTTT. Translation gives CASVKWGADTQYF. The chain recombines TRBV12-5 with TRBJ2-3; TRBD1 or TRBD2 may be the D gene (6 bases each). Per germline, CDR1 LGHNT and CDR2 FRNRAP. The CDR3 sequence is 13 residues long. Trimming cost V 7 bases and J 6 bases, with 14 bases left between them.

This chain uses TRBV29-1 with TRBJ2-1; weak D call: TRBD1 (7 bases). Germline V gene data show CDR1 as SQVTM and CDR2 as ANQGSEA. Trimming took 4 bases from V and 10 from J, leaving 20 bases between them. CDR3 length: 14 amino acids. The CDR3 sequence is CSVVEGAVDVEQFF. The CDR3 DNA sequence: TGCAGCGTTGTGGAGGGGGCGGTTGACGTAGAGCAGTTCTTC.

This clone is labeled as large. The chain is built from TRBV6-5 and TRBJ1-2; no clear D. This CDR3 has 13 amino acids. Trimming cost V 2 bases and J 0 bases, with 4 bases left between them. In germline, CDR1 is MNHEY, CDR2 SVGAGI. As DNA, the CDR3 is TGTGCCAGCAGTTACGTCCCTAACTATGGCTACACCTTC. Protein product: CASSYVPNYGYTF.

This chain connects TRBV6-5 to TRBJ2-3, with D perhaps TRBD1 or TRBD2 (5 bases each). The germline CDR1 and CDR2 sequences are MNHEY and SVGAGI. The CDR3 is 14 amino acids. Trimming stripped 7 bases from V and 7 bases from J, with 18 bases between. CDR3 nucleotide sequence: TGTGCCAGCACCCCGGAACTAGGGGCAAATACGCAGTATTTT. This encodes CASTPELGANTQYF.

In its sample, this clone was seen a few times. This chain links TRBV6-9 with TRBJ2-3; 8 nucleotides align to TRBD2. The germline V gene encodes CDR1 MNHGY and CDR2 SVAAGI. V lost 7 bases to trimming and J lost 4 bases; unmatched junction nucleotides: 7. CDR3 size: 14 residues. The DNA for the CDR3 is TGTGCCAGCACCCCGGGACTAGAGGCAGATACGCAGTATTTT. Protein sequence: CASTPGLEADTQYF.

This clone has a single count. This rearrangement joins TRBV7-3 to TRBJ2-5; tentative D call: TRBD2 (5 bases). CDR1 SGHTA and CDR2 FQGTGA come from the germline V gene. The CDR3 has 13 amino acids. V gave up 3 bases and J gave up 5 bases, with 10 bases separating them. In DNA form, the CDR3 reads TGTGCCAGCAGCTTTGTGGCGGGTGAGACCCAGTACTTC. This sequence encodes CASSFVAGETQYF. The complete variable domain, with remaining parts taken from reference TRBV7-3 and TRBJ2-5, reads GAGVSQTPSNKVTEKGKYVELRCDPISGHTALYWYRQSLGQGPEFLIYFQGTGAADDSGLPNDRFFAVRPEGSVSTLKIQRTERGDSAVYLCASSFVAGETQYFGPGTRLLVL.

The chain uses TRBV2 and TRBJ2-6; TRBD1 is a possible D gene (6 bases). The CDR3 sequence is 14 residues long. The V gene's germline CDR1 is SNHLY and CDR2 FYNNEI. Between the trimmed V and J ends, which lost 6 bases and 6 bases, there was a span of 12 bases. CDR3 sequence reads: CASRVDSQANVLTF. The CDR3 DNA sequence: TGTGCCAGCAGGGTGGACAGTCAGGCCAACGTCCTGACTTTC.

The genes are TRBV7-2 and TRBJ2-5, with D unclear. CDR3 size: 11 residues. Germline V gene sequence: CDR1 SGHTA, CDR2 FQGNSA. V was trimmed by 1 base and J by 7 bases, leaving 4 bases between them. CDR3 protein: CASSLEVTQYF. The CDR3 nucleotides are TGTGCCAGCAGCTTAGAGGTGACCCAGTACTTC.

The chain has TRBV12-5 and TRBJ1-1; D remains unclear. The CDR3 has 13 amino acids. Germline V gives CDR1 LGHNT, CDR2 FRNRAP. Trimming removed 5 bases from V and 1 base from J, with 8 bases in between. The CDR3 DNA sequence: TGTGCTAGTGGTCAGACACGGAACACTGAAGCTTTCTTT. Amino acid sequence: CASGQTRNTEAFF.

Sample share makes this clone large. V usage is TRBV6-1 and J usage is TRBJ2-3; TRBD2 matches 8 bases. The germline CDR1 and CDR2 sequences are MNHNS and SASEGT. The CDR3 contains 14 residues. After removal of 7 bases from V and 4 bases from J, the junction contained 7 bases not matched to a gene. The CDR3 bases are TGTGCCAGCACCCCGGGACTAGAGGCAGATACGCAGTATTTT. Residues: CASTPGLEADTQYF.

The chain has TRBV6-4 and TRBJ2-3; 9 bases fit TRBD2. The CDR3 length is 15 residues. The germline V gene has CDR1 MRHNA and CDR2 SNTAGT. With V trimmed by 5 bases and J by 6 bases, 9 bases remained unmatched. CDR3 DNA sequence: TGTGCCAGCAGTCAGAGCGGGGGGCCGTCGGATACGCAGTATTTT. This codes for CASSQSGGPSDTQYF.

V gene TRBV19 combines with J gene TRBJ1-5, with 9 bases lining up with TRBD1. CDR1 and CDR2 from the germline V gene are LNHDA and SQIVND (reference sequence). This CDR3 is built from 16 residues. V dropped 8 bases and J dropped 4; count of bases not matched to a gene: 12. CDR3 sequence: CASLGNRGQGNQPQHF. For the CDR3, the DNA is TGTGCCAGTTTGGGAAACAGGGGGCAGGGTAATCAGCCCCAGCATTTT.

The CDR3 sequence is CASNNNGQLEAFF. The CDR3 bases are TGTGCCAGCAACAATAACGGACAGCTTGAAGCTTTCTTT. V is TRBV11-2 and J is TRBJ1-1; tentatively, D is TRBD1 (6 bases). The CDR3 runs to 13 residues. The V and J ends lost 7 bases and 7 bases respectively, with 16 bases between them. From germline, CDR1 is SGHAT and CDR2 FQNNGV.

The chain combines TRBV9 with TRBJ2-1; the D is unclear. Trimming stripped 0 bases from V and 2 bases from J, with 18 bases between. The CDR3 length is 18 residues. CDR1 SGDLS and CDR2 YYNGEE come from the germline V gene. The CDR3 region has the DNA TGTGCCAGCAGCGTAGATGAGGTTTCGGTTTCCCCCTACAATGAGCAGTTCTTC. Its translation is CASSVDEVSVSPYNEQFF.

J is TRBJ2-5 and V is TRBV28, with D perhaps TRBD1 (6 bases). Germline CDR1 MDHEN, CDR2 SYDVKM. The CDR3 totals 15 residues. V was cut by 4 bases and J by 4 bases, with 16 bases left in between. CDR3 sequence: CASSSNRVGPETQYF. In DNA, the CDR3 is TGTGCCAGCAGTTCCAACAGGGTAGGGCCAGAGACCCAGTACTTC.

The chain links TRBV2 to TRBJ2-1, with D possibly being TRBD2 (5 bases). This CDR3 spans 12 amino acids. Germline assignment: CDR1 SNHLY and CDR2 FYNNEI. Trimming cost V 8 bases and J 4 bases, with 9 bases left between them. The CDR3 nucleotides read TGTGCCAGCGAGGGCACTTACAATGAGCAGTTCTTC. Translation gives CASEGTYNEQFF. The variable domain in full, completed from reference TRBV2 and TRBJ2-1, reads EPEVTQTPSHQVTQMGQEVILRCVPISNHLYFYWYRQILGQKVEFLVSFYNNEISEKSEIFDDQFSVERPDGSNFTLKIRSTKLEDSAMYFCASEGTYNEQFFGPGTRLTVL.

The chain couples TRBV30 to TRBJ1-2; tentatively, D is TRBD1 (6 bases). The CDR3 length is 15 residues. Germline V gene sequence: CDR1 GTSNPN, CDR2 SVGIG (reference sequence). Trimming took 7 bases from V and 3 from J, leaving 21 bases between them. CDR3 DNA sequence: TGTGCCTTGGAAGGGTGGGGGGGCCCCCACTATGGCTACACCTTC. This translates into CALEGWGGPHYGYTF.

The rearrangement uses TRBV4-3 and TRBJ1-6; possible D gene TRBD1, 6 bases. V gave up 0 bases and J gave up 7 bases, with 16 bases separating them. Germline V gene lookup returns CDR1 LGHNA and CDR2 YSLEER. The CDR3 is made up of 17 amino acids. This chain's CDR3 is CASSQDRLNRVNSPLHF. CDR3 nucleotide sequence: TGCGCCAGCAGCCAAGATCGGCTGAACAGGGTAAATTCACCCCTCCACTTT.